The table lists the clone carrying this T cell receptor beta chain with a few counts. Its specificity is unknown. The data belong to a study of CD8+ T cells in alopecia areata. Study-level background: Each of the treated patients was given oral tofacitinib, 5 to 10 mg twice daily, for moderate-to-severe alopecia areata. General study results and limits: Higher clonality was seen in lesional scalp than in normal scalp, especially in alopecia totalis/universalis. Patients shared TCRs less clearly than mice did, possibly for HLA-related reasons.

RNA was isolated and reverse transcribed to cDNA, the sequencing template. Only in-frame clones appear in the TCRdb table, and some are missing; sequencing was by immunoSEQ multiplex PCR. The sample carries more than 95,000 clones, 41% recorded once. The specimen sequenced was CD4+ T cells sorted from blood. This TCR came from a human donor with alopecia areata.

The CDR3 bases are TGTGCCAGCAGCTTAGACAGCTTTGAGCAGTTCTTC. This sequence encodes CASSLDSFEQFF. The J gene is TRBJ2-1, the V gene TRBV7-2; D not resolved. This CDR3 region has 12 residues. Per germline, CDR1 SGHTA and CDR2 FQGNSA. V was cut by 1 base and J by 9 bases, with 7 bases left in between.